This TCR beta chain was identified in a study of T cells in Graves' hyperthyroidism and ophthalmopathy. General observations from the study: Model-based prediction identified ophthalmopathy a median around 6.7 months prior to its onset.

This CDR3 spans 18 amino acids. Germline CDR1 and CDR2: LGHNA and YNFKEQ. The V segment lost 4 bases and the J segment 0 bases; nucleotides outside the gene matches: 10. Researchers took RNA transcripts and amplified the TCR beta CDR3 regions from them. A set of HTBI primers served as the primers for a first-round RT-PCR of the TCR CDR3. MiXCR, run by TCRdb on the multiplex PCR reads, gives a single entry per CDR3 protein. This sample has nearly 600,000 distinct CDR3 sequences; approximately 15% occur once, and the top ten carry roughly 5.5%. This clonotype was detected a few times. Its antigen is as yet unknown. Hyperthyroidism in the patients, aged 18 to 65, was newly diagnosed and under 2 months in duration. Together with thyroid ultrasound, orbital computed tomography, serum thyroxine and TRAb, clinical symptoms were used for diagnoses. This sample holds PBMCs from less than 11 ml fresh peripheral blood.

The clonotype was recovered from a woman under 40 with Graves' hyperthyroidism that later progressed to Graves' ophthalmopathy. The specimen sequenced was blood. This chain links TRBV4-2 with TRBJ2-2; 8 positions agree with TRBD1. CDR3 DNA: TGTGCCAGCAGCCTTAGGGACAGGACAGCGACGAACACCGGGGAGCTGTTTTTT. It encodes CASSLRDRTATNTGELFF.